This T cell receptor beta chain is from a study of radiation and T cells in renal cell carcinoma. The assay was immunoSEQ multiplex PCR, and TCRdb's table has in-frame clones only and misses some. The sample consists of roughly 86,000 clones, around four fifths of them appearing once. Regarding time point: blood 4 weeks post-SBRT, at nephrectomy. The treatment here: 15 Gy SBRT to primary tumor, nephrectomy 4 weeks later. Sample: blood, taken from a patient whose treatment included radiotherapy and nephrectomy. These receptors were collected from a man aged 45-65 years with renal cell carcinoma.

The sample holds a few counts of this clone. The chain links TRBV2 to TRBJ2-6; D ambiguous. CDR1 SNHLY and CDR2 FYNNEI come from the germline V gene. V was cut by 10 bases and J by 2 bases, with 15 bases left in between. This CDR3 spans 15 amino acids. This CDR3 reads CANGEGLPGANVLTF. CDR3 nucleotides: TGTGCCAACGGAGAAGGGCTCCCTGGGGCCAACGTCCTGACTTTC.